The rows below give T cell receptor beta chains drawn from one sample of a study of T cells after yellow fever vaccination. From the 5' RACE reads, TCRdb called clonotypes with MiXCR, one entry per CDR3 protein. The sample lists hundreds of thousands of distinct CDR3 sequences; roughly an eighth were seen once. The sequencing used PBMCs, collected on the day of the yellow fever booster vaccination. The origin of the receptors is a man aged 30-40 years who received the YFV17D yellow fever vaccine. The CDR3 runs from the conserved cysteine through the conserved F or W. The D gene is left open where the match is weak. Not every row has a clone size; where given, it reads once, few, many or a size class.

CDR3: CASSKGIVCRGGGKNIQYF
DNA: TGTGCCAGCAGCAAGGGCATCGTTTGCAGGGGGGGCGGCAAAAACATTCAGTACTTC
size: few
J: TRBJ2-4
V: TRBV21-1
D: NA
length: 19

CDR3: CASSLREGLDTQYF
DNA: TGTGCCAGCAGTTTGCGGGAGGGATTAGATACGCAGTATTTT
size: few
J: TRBJ2-3
V: TRBV12-3/TRBV12-4
D: TRBD2
length: 14

CDR3: CASSYFQVGPKNIQYF
DNA: TGTGCCAGCAGTTACTTCCAGGTTGGGCCCAAAAACATTCAGTACTTC
size: few
J: TRBJ2-4
V: TRBV6-2/TRBV6-3
D: NA
length: 16

CDR3: CASSESGPGAGELFF
DNA: TGTGCCAGCAGCGAAAGCGGTCCAGGGGCCGGGGAGCTGTTTTTT
size: few
J: TRBJ2-2
V: TRBV7-2
D: NA
length: 15

CDR3: CASSYRALAGGYEQYF
DNA: TGTGCCAGCAGTTACCGGGCCCTAGCGGGTGGCTACGAGCAGTACTTC
size: few
J: TRBJ2-7
V: TRBV6-5
D: TRBD2
length: 16

CDR3: CASSLVEGLAGIRETQYF
DNA: TGTGCCAGCAGCTTAGTAGAAGGACTAGCGGGAATACGAGAGACCCAGTACTTC
size: few
J: TRBJ2-5
V: TRBV11-1
D: TRBD2
length: 18

CDR3: CATSRDGLAGYTDTQYF
DNA: TGTGCCACCAGCAGAGATGGCCTAGCGGGATACACAGATACGCAGTATTTT
size: NA
J: TRBJ2-3
V: TRBV15
D: TRBD2
length: 17

CDR3: CASTRGRGEAFF
DNA: TGTGCCAGCACCAGGGGCCGAGGAGAAGCTTTCTTT
size: NA
J: TRBJ1-1
V: TRBV12-3/TRBV12-4
D: NA
length: 12

CDR3: CASSLMAGVDEQYF
DNA: TGTGCCAGCAGCTTAATGGCGGGAGTCGACGAGCAGTACTTC
size: few
J: TRBJ2-7
V: TRBV7-3
D: TRBD2
length: 14

CDR3: CASSLGDGDGELFF
DNA: TGCGCCAGCAGCTTGGGAGACGGCGACGGGGAGCTGTTTTTT
size: few
J: TRBJ2-2
V: TRBV5-1
D: NA
length: 14

CDR3: CASSVGVAGANVLTF
DNA: TGCGCCAGCAGCGTAGGGGTTGCTGGGGCCAACGTCCTGACTTTC
size: NA
J: TRBJ2-6
V: TRBV5-1
D: NA
length: 15

CDR3: CATSRSTGSSLETQYF
DNA: TGTGCCACCAGCAGATCCACAGGTTCTAGCTTGGAGACCCAGTACTTC
size: few
J: TRBJ2-5
V: TRBV15
D: NA
length: 16

CDR3: CASSYSASGKQETQYF
DNA: TGTGCCAGCAGTTACTCGGCCAGCGGAAAACAAGAGACCCAGTACTTC
size: few
J: TRBJ2-5
V: TRBV6-5
D: NA
length: 16

CDR3: CASSHGSAVQETQYF
DNA: TGTGCCAGCAGCCACGGCTCAGCGGTACAAGAGACCCAGTACTTC
size: few
J: TRBJ2-5
V: TRBV7-9
D: NA
length: 15

CDR3: CASSPGLAGPTGETQYF
DNA: TGCGCCAGCAGCCCCGGACTAGCGGGCCCTACGGGGGAGACCCAGTACTTC
size: few
J: TRBJ2-5
V: TRBV5-1
D: TRBD2
length: 17

CDR3: CASSQEGGIADNEQFF
DNA: TGCGCCAGCAGCCAAGAGGGTGGAATAGCGGACAATGAGCAGTTCTTC
size: few
J: TRBJ2-1
V: TRBV4-3
D: NA
length: 16

CDR3: CASSQEEGEVYEQYF
DNA: TGTGCCAGCAGCCAAGAAGAGGGGGAGGTGTACGAGCAGTACTTC
size: few
J: TRBJ2-7
V: TRBV4-2
D: NA
length: 15

CDR3: CASSVGTGGAETQYF
DNA: TGTGCCAGCAGCGTGGGGACAGGGGGCGCGGAGACCCAGTACTTC
size: many
J: TRBJ2-5
V: TRBV9
D: TRBD1
length: 15

CDR3: CASSSTRPGSYNSPLHF
DNA: TGTGCCAGCAGCTCAACACGACCGGGCTCCTATAATTCACCCCTCCACTTT
size: few
J: TRBJ1-6
V: TRBV7-8
D: NA
length: 17

CDR3: CASSLSQINEQFF
DNA: TGCGCCAGCAGCTTGTCACAGATCAATGAGCAGTTCTTC
size: many
J: TRBJ2-1
V: TRBV5-1
D: NA
length: 13

CDR3: CSVSQSYNEQFF
DNA: TGCAGTGTATCCCAGTCCTACAATGAGCAGTTCTTC
size: NA
J: TRBJ2-1
V: TRBV20-1
D: NA
length: 12

CDR3: CASSLNRGYDSPLHF
DNA: TGTGCCAGCAGCTTAAACAGGGGTTACGATTCACCCCTCCACTTT
size: NA
J: TRBJ1-6
V: TRBV7-9
D: TRBD1
length: 15

CDR3: CASHLSISHDEQFF
DNA: TGTGCCAGCCACCTTAGCATATCTCACGATGAGCAGTTCTTC
size: NA
J: TRBJ2-1
V: TRBV18
D: NA
length: 14

CDR3: CASSRQGSSYEQYF
DNA: TGTGCCAGCAGTCGACAGGGGTCATCCTACGAGCAGTACTTC
size: many
J: TRBJ2-7
V: TRBV6-1
D: TRBD1
length: 14

CDR3: CASSLLQSYEQYF
DNA: TGTGCCAGCAGTTTATTACAGAGTTACGAGCAGTACTTC
size: NA
J: TRBJ2-7
V: TRBV27
D: NA
length: 13

CDR3: CSASLGSNTGELFF
DNA: TGCAGTGCTAGTTTGGGCTCCAACACCGGGGAGCTGTTTTTT
size: many
J: TRBJ2-2
V: TRBV20-1
D: NA
length: 14

CDR3: CASRKGQRNTEAFF
DNA: TGTGCCAGCAGAAAAGGACAGAGGAACACTGAAGCTTTCTTT
size: few
J: TRBJ1-1
V: TRBV6-1
D: NA
length: 14

CDR3: CSARDLGQTSGSGSYEQYF
DNA: TGCAGTGCTAGAGATCTCGGCCAGACTAGCGGGAGTGGCTCCTACGAGCAGTACTTC
size: few
J: TRBJ2-7
V: TRBV20-1
D: TRBD2
length: 19

CDR3: CASSPASGNEAFF
DNA: TGTGCCAGCTCACCAGCGTCAGGGAATGAAGCTTTCTTT
size: NA
J: TRBJ1-1
V: TRBV18
D: NA
length: 13

CDR3: CASSLTLAGAPRYEQYF
DNA: TGTGCCAGCAGCTTAACGCTAGCGGGAGCTCCTCGCTACGAGCAGTACTTC
size: NA
J: TRBJ2-7
V: TRBV7-3
D: TRBD2
length: 17

CDR3: CASRRDSGPGTEAFF
DNA: TGTGCCAGCAGACGGGACAGTGGGCCGGGTACTGAAGCTTTCTTT
size: few
J: TRBJ1-1
V: TRBV6-1
D: TRBD1
length: 15

CDR3: CASNPGAGGTGELFF
DNA: TGTGCCAGCAACCCAGGGGCAGGGGGCACCGGGGAGCTGTTTTTT
size: NA
J: TRBJ2-2
V: TRBV12-3/TRBV12-4
D: TRBD1
length: 15

CDR3: CAWTGLSNTGELFF
DNA: TGTGCCTGGACCGGGTTATCGAACACCGGGGAGCTGTTTTTT
size: NA
J: TRBJ2-2
V: TRBV30
D: NA
length: 14

CDR3: CSVPPGTSSYNEQFF
DNA: TGCAGCGTGCCTCCCGGGACTAGCAGTTACAATGAGCAGTTCTTC
size: many
J: TRBJ2-1
V: TRBV29-1
D: TRBD2
length: 15

CDR3: CASSESTTSGSYEQYF
DNA: TGCGCCAGCAGTGAGTCCACGACTAGCGGGTCCTACGAGCAGTACTTC
size: NA
J: TRBJ2-7
V: TRBV10-2
D: TRBD2
length: 16

CDR3: CACSGPRSGEQFF
DNA: TGTGCCTGCAGCGGGCCCCGGTCGGGTGAGCAGTTCTTC
size: few
J: TRBJ2-1
V: TRBV30
D: NA
length: 13

CDR3: CASSTKPGGPYEQYF
DNA: TGTGCCAGCAGCACAAAACCAGGGGGCCCCTACGAGCAGTACTTC
size: many
J: TRBJ2-7
V: TRBV9
D: TRBD1
length: 15

CDR3: CASKSSTMNTEAFF
DNA: TGCGCCAGCAAAAGCAGTACAATGAACACTGAAGCTTTCTTT
size: NA
J: TRBJ1-1
V: TRBV10-2
D: NA
length: 14

CDR3: CASSSPGGGKGYTF
DNA: TGTGCCAGCAGCTCACCCGGCGGAGGGAAAGGCTACACCTTC
size: NA
J: TRBJ1-2
V: TRBV7-6
D: NA
length: 14

CDR3: CASSQGNSNSGNTIYF
DNA: TGTGCCAGCAGCCAAGGAAACAGCAACTCTGGAAACACCATATATTTT
size: NA
J: TRBJ1-3
V: TRBV4-2
D: NA
length: 16

CDR3: CASSYSPGLAGADTQYF
DNA: TGTGCCAGCAGTTACTCACCGGGACTAGCGGGAGCAGATACGCAGTATTTT
size: NA
J: TRBJ2-3
V: TRBV6-5
D: TRBD2
length: 17

CDR3: CASSYETGDNSPLHF
DNA: TGTGCCAGCAGCTACGAGACAGGCGATAATTCACCCCTCCACTTT
size: many
J: TRBJ1-6
V: TRBV7-6
D: NA
length: 15

CDR3: CSARDQREDTGELFF
DNA: TGCAGTGCTAGAGATCAGCGGGAGGACACCGGGGAGCTGTTTTTT
size: NA
J: TRBJ2-2
V: TRBV20-1
D: TRBD2
length: 15

CDR3: CSASHRQGAREQYF
DNA: TGCAGTGCTAGTCATCGGCAGGGGGCTAGAGAGCAGTACTTC
size: few
J: TRBJ2-7
V: TRBV20-1
D: TRBD1
length: 14

CDR3: CSAWESTSTDTQYF
DNA: TGCAGTGCTTGGGAGTCAACTAGCACAGATACGCAGTATTTT
size: NA
J: TRBJ2-3
V: TRBV20-1
D: NA
length: 14

CDR3: CASSYSIGPTNYEQYF
DNA: TGTGCCAGCAGTTACTCGATCGGACCGACTAACTACGAGCAGTACTTC
size: few
J: TRBJ2-7
V: TRBV6-5
D: NA
length: 16

CDR3: CASSLLSGYEQYF
DNA: TGTGCCAGCAGCTTACTTAGCGGCTACGAGCAGTACTTC
size: few
J: TRBJ2-7
V: TRBV7-9
D: NA
length: 13

CDR3: CSARDGSGSFEQFF
DNA: TGCAGTGCTAGAGATGGTAGCGGGAGCTTTGAGCAGTTCTTC
size: NA
J: TRBJ2-1
V: TRBV20-1
D: TRBD2
length: 14

CDR3: CGGGISTDTQYF
DNA: TGTGGGGGGGGGATTAGCACAGATACGCAGTATTTT
size: many
J: TRBJ2-3
V: TRBV24-1
D: TRBD2
length: 12

CDR3: CASSPRIFNTGELFF
DNA: TGTGCCAGCAGCCCCCGGATTTTCAACACCGGGGAGCTGTTTTTT
size: NA
J: TRBJ2-2
V: TRBV6-2/TRBV6-3
D: NA
length: 15

CDR3: CASSQLNDEQYF
DNA: TGTGCCAGCAGCCAACTTAATGACGAGCAGTACTTC
size: few
J: TRBJ2-7
V: TRBV4-2
D: NA
length: 12

CDR3: CSVEGTSGRYEQYF
DNA: TGCAGCGTTGAAGGGACTAGCGGCAGATACGAGCAGTACTTC
size: few
J: TRBJ2-7
V: TRBV29-1
D: TRBD2
length: 14

CDR3: CAIRSNSTYEKLFF
DNA: TGTGCCATCAGGTCCAATTCGACTTATGAAAAACTGTTTTTT
size: few
J: TRBJ1-4
V: TRBV10-3
D: NA
length: 14

CDR3: CASSYSGRNAYEQYF
DNA: TGTGCCAGCAGTTACTCGGGGCGGAATGCCTACGAGCAGTACTTC
size: NA
J: TRBJ2-7
V: TRBV6-5
D: NA
length: 15

CDR3: CATSDFPSGRGDTQYF
DNA: TGTGCCACCAGTGATTTTCCTAGCGGGAGGGGAGATACGCAGTATTTT
size: few
J: TRBJ2-3
V: TRBV24-1
D: TRBD2
length: 16

CDR3: CASSYYPGSYNEQFF
DNA: TGTGCCAGCAGTTACTATCCGGGTTCCTACAATGAGCAGTTCTTC
size: few
J: TRBJ2-1
V: TRBV6-5
D: NA
length: 15

CDR3: CASSLAMATSVDTQYF
DNA: TGTGCCAGCAGCTTAGCGATGGCGACTAGCGTAGATACGCAGTATTTT
size: NA
J: TRBJ2-3
V: TRBV7-9
D: TRBD2
length: 16

CDR3: CASSITGSSYNEQFF
DNA: TGTGCCAGTAGTATTACCGGAAGCTCCTACAATGAGCAGTTCTTC
size: few
J: TRBJ2-1
V: TRBV19
D: NA
length: 15